The 5 T cell receptor beta chains in this list originate from one sample, sequenced in a study of cytomegalovirus exposure and HLA in healthy donors. PCR employed 60 Vbeta and 13 Jbeta primers. The method was immunoSEQ multiplex PCR; TCRdb's version includes in-frame clones alone and lacks a portion of them. This sample has under 200,000 clones, with 80% found just once. The sequencing input was PBMCs. These receptors originate from a man aged 35 to 55 in good health and CMV-seronegative.

CDR3 region: CASSVGTGATDTQYF. The CDR3 nucleotides are TGTGCCAGCAGTGTTGGGACAGGGGCCACAGATACGCAGTATTTT. The chain couples TRBV6-1 to TRBJ2-3; 10 positions match TRBD1. The J segment lost 2 bases and the V segment lost 4 bases, leaving 3 bases of the junction unmatched. This CDR3 region has 15 residues. In germline, CDR1 is MNHNS, CDR2 SASEGT.

The chain employs TRBV9 and TRBJ2-2, with 7 nucleotides matching TRBD1. The CDR3 spans 15 residues. Germline-derived CDR1 and CDR2 are SGDLS and YYNGEE. J lost 4 bases, V lost 3 bases, and 6 bases had no gene match. CDR3 region: CASSAYRGITGELFF. CDR3 nucleotides: TGTGCCAGCAGCGCCTACAGGGGAATCACCGGGGAGCTGTTTTTT.

A few counts support this clone. CDR3 coding DNA: TGTGCCAGCAGGACATACGGGACAGATAACACTGAAGCTTTCTTT. This codes for CASRTYGTDNTEAFF. The J gene is TRBJ1-1, the V gene TRBV6-1; 7 bases line up with TRBD1. Unmatched junction bases numbered 9, after V lost 6 bases and J lost 2 bases. CDR1 and CDR2 from the germline V gene are MNHNS and SASEGT. The CDR3 is made up of 15 amino acids.

V is TRBV7-9 and J is TRBJ1-2; D is unclear. Germline assignment: CDR1 SEHNR and CDR2 FQNEAQ (reference sequence). CDR3 length equals 14 residues. Trimming took 0 bases from V and 5 from J, leaving 10 bases between them. CDR3 bases: TGTGCCAGCAGCTTAGCAAATAGTCCTTATGGCTACACCTTC. This sequence encodes CASSLANSPYGYTF.

The CDR3 DNA is TGCGCCAGCAGCCACGCCTGGGACAGGGACAATCAGCCCCAGCATTTT. Translating it yields CASSHAWDRDNQPQHF. This chain links TRBV4-1 with TRBJ1-5; TRBD1 agrees at 9 bases. Germline V gives CDR1 MGHRA, CDR2 YSYEKL. This CDR3 contains 16 residues. With 3 bases clipped from V and 3 bases from J, the junction kept 6 bases outside the gene matches.